One and the same sample provided the 4 T cell receptor beta chains below, sequenced in a study of blood T cell repertoires in COVID-19. Produced via immunoSEQ multiplex PCR; TCRdb's table is partial and in-frame only. The sample has over 75,000 clones, roughly 75% seen once. The specimen sequenced was peripheral blood. The source of these receptors is a man aged 45 to 65 who had recovered from COVID-19.

This sequence joins TRBV11-2 and TRBJ2-2; maybe TRBD1 (5 bases). Germline V lookup: CDR1 SGHAT, CDR2 FQNNGV. The CDR3 is 16 residues long. Trimming stripped 3 bases from V and 2 bases from J, with 13 bases between. CDR3 residues: CASSFKGPYNTGELFF. CDR3 nucleotides: TGTGCCAGCAGCTTCAAGGGGCCCTACAACACCGGGGAGCTGTTTTTT.

The CDR3 region is CASSQAGGLSISGNTIYF. In DNA form, the CDR3 reads TGCGCCAGCAGCCAAGCGGGGGGCCTTTCCATCTCTGGAAACACCATATATTTT. The chain carries TRBV4-1 and TRBJ1-3, with D perhaps matching TRBD1 (6 bases). The V and J ends lost 1 base and 0 bases respectively, with 16 bases between them. The CDR3 runs to 18 residues. CDR1 and CDR2 (germline): MGHRA, YSYEKL.

The chain links TRBV7-2 to TRBJ1-2; perhaps TRBD1 as D (5 bases). CDR3 length: 14 residues. In germline, CDR1 is SGHTA, CDR2 FQGNSA. The V end was cut by 2 bases, the J end by 6 bases, with 13 bases between. The CDR3 DNA is TGTGCCAGCAGCTTAACCCGAGGGGAGGATGGCTACACCTTC. Amino acid sequence: CASSLTRGEDGYTF.

V is TRBV18 and J is TRBJ2-5; D possibly corresponds to TRBD2 (5 bases). The CDR3 has 12 amino acids. CDR1 is KGHSH, CDR2 LQKENI, per germline. Trimming stripped 2 bases from V and 4 bases from J, with 5 bases between. CDR3 region: CASSPGRETQYF. For the CDR3, the DNA is TGTGCCAGCTCACCAGGGAGAGAGACCCAGTACTTC.